The 31 T cell receptor beta chains in this list originate from one sample, sequenced in a study of blood T cell repertoires in COVID-19 (dated by TCRdb to the early 2020s). Libraries were constructed by the immunoSEQ multiplex PCR assay. In TCRdb, the immuneACCESS table is reduced to in-frame sequences with V and J assigned. These tables do not hold every clone; where another copy was compared, an unresolved V gene accounts for under half, and the others remain unexplained. The sample table shows 400,000 to 450,000 clones, and approximately 90% are seen once. The top ten hold 0.8% to 1% of the sample. Sample: peripheral blood. These receptors all come from a man younger than 35 with COVID-19, enrolled during active disease.

The chain recombines TRBV11-3 with TRBJ2-7, with D perhaps TRBD1 (6 bases). Germline loops: CDR1 SGHNT, CDR2 YENEEA. V gave up 5 bases and J gave up 4 bases, with 12 bases separating them. This CDR3 contains 13 residues. CDR3 residues: CASSPGTPYEQYF. For the CDR3, the DNA is TGTGCCAGCAGCCCCGGGACACCTTACGAGCAGTACTTC.

V gene TRBV30 combines with J gene TRBJ2-6; possibly TRBD1 for D (6 bases). The germline gives CDR1 GTSNPN, CDR2 SVGIG (reference sequence). V was cut by 5 bases and J by 4 bases, with 15 bases left in between. CDR3 size: 15 residues. The DNA of the CDR3 is TGTGCCTGGGCCTATACAGGGTCAGGGGCCAACGTCCTGACTTTC. Protein product: CAWAYTGSGANVLTF.

This chain connects TRBV2 to TRBJ1-5; D is unresolved. The germline V gene encodes CDR1 SNHLY and CDR2 FYNNEI. This CDR3 is built from 13 residues. Trimming stripped 7 bases from V and 2 bases from J, with 9 bases between. This CDR3 reads CASKLSGNQPQHF. The CDR3 DNA sequence: TGTGCCAGCAAGCTATCGGGCAATCAGCCCCAGCATTTT.

V gene TRBV19 combines with J gene TRBJ1-3; D gene uncertain. Germline CDR1 reads LNHDA; CDR2 reads SQIVND (reference sequence). The V end lost 5 bases, the J end lost 0 bases, and 14 bases lay between the germline ends. The CDR3 is made up of 16 amino acids. In nucleotides, the CDR3 is TGTGCCAGTAGTTTGGGAGTCTCGAGCTCTGGAAACACCATATATTTT. Its translation is CASSLGVSSSGNTIYF.

This chain uses TRBV6-5 with TRBJ2-2, with TRBD1 identical over 7 bases. The V segment lost 9 bases and the J segment 6 bases; nucleotides outside the gene matches: 13. The CDR3 contains 15 residues. CDR1 MNHEY and CDR2 SVGAGI come from the germline V gene. The CDR3 DNA reads TGTGCCAGTACAGGGGTCGGGGTTCATCCCGGGGAGCTGTTTTTT. Translation gives CASTGVGVHPGELFF.

This chain links TRBV15 with TRBJ2-3, with D possibly being TRBD1 (6 bases). This CDR3 is 15 amino acids long. Germline CDR1 LNHNV, CDR2 YYDKDF (reference sequence). Trimming shortened V by 6 bases and J by 6 bases, and 19 bases separated the two germline ends. CDR3 residues: CATRKSGHPTDTQYF. The CDR3 coding sequence is TGTGCCACCAGAAAATCGGGACACCCGACGGATACGCAGTATTTT.

This clone was found once. The chain links TRBV12-3 or TRBV12-4 to TRBJ2-7; the D gene is possibly TRBD1 (5 bases). V gave up 4 bases and J gave up 5 bases, with 12 bases separating them. This CDR3 is 13 amino acids long. Here the CDR3 reads CASSYQGSHEQYF. CDR3 nucleotides: TGTGCCAGCAGTTACCAGGGTTCCCACGAGCAGTACTTC.

For the CDR3, the DNA is TGTGCCAGCAGTGTTACTAGCGGGGCTTACAATGAGCAGTTCTTC. This translates into CASSVTSGAYNEQFF. V and J are TRBV2 and TRBJ2-1; 10 bases fit TRBD2. Germline V gene data show CDR1 as SNHLY and CDR2 as FYNNEI. This CDR3 contains 15 residues. The trim removed 4 bases at V and 4 bases at J, leaving 4 bases unmatched.

The J gene is TRBJ1-3, the V gene TRBV6-5; perhaps TRBD1 as D (5 bases). The V gene lost 8 bases and the J gene lost 1 base, with 9 bases spanning the gap. This CDR3 is 13 amino acids long. Germline CDR1 and CDR2: MNHEY and SVGAGI. The CDR3 DNA sequence: TGTGCCAGCGCCCGGGGGTCTGGAAACACCATATATTTT. Its translation: CASARGSGNTIYF.

This sequence joins TRBV5-6 and TRBJ2-5; possibly TRBD2 for D (6 bases). The length of the CDR3 is 16 residues. The V end was cut by 4 bases, the J end by 0 bases, with 16 bases between. Germline V gene lookup returns CDR1 SGHDT and CDR2 YYEEEE. This CDR3 is CASSRGPLAYQETQYF. In DNA, the CDR3 is TGTGCCAGCAGCCGGGGACCCCTAGCGTACCAAGAGACCCAGTACTTC.

The chain links TRBV2 to TRBJ2-3; the match to TRBD2 covers 12 bases. Germline-derived CDR1 and CDR2 are SNHLY and FYNNEI. V dropped 7 bases and J dropped 0; count of bases not matched to a gene: 5. CDR3 size: 16 residues. CDR3 in amino acids: CASTGLAGISTDTQYF. In DNA form, the CDR3 reads TGTGCCAGCACTGGACTAGCGGGAATTAGCACAGATACGCAGTATTTT.

The rearrangement joins TRBV7-6 to TRBJ2-7; no definite D call. This CDR3 contains 13 residues. V lost 1 base and J lost 3, with 7 bases in between. Germline assignment: CDR1 SGHVS and CDR2 FNYEAQ. The CDR3 nucleotides read TGTGCCAGCAGCTTAGGAGGAGACTACGAGCAGTACTTC. It yields the protein CASSLGGDYEQYF.

The chain employs TRBV3-1 (or the pseudogene TRBV3-2) and TRBJ2-3; TRBD2 agrees at 7 bases. V was pared by 4 bases and J by 4 bases, with 11 bases of the junction left unmatched. The germline CDR1 and CDR2 sequences are LGHDT and YNNKEL (reference sequence). CDR3 length: 16 residues. CDR3 loop: CASSPTMGTNPDTQYF. The CDR3, as DNA: TGTGCCAGCAGCCCTACGATGGGGACTAATCCAGATACGCAGTATTTT.

The V and J genes are TRBV5-1 and TRBJ2-2; 8 bases are a match to TRBD2. V lost 0 bases, J lost 11 bases, and 6 bases stayed unmatched. This CDR3 is 14 amino acids long. Germline V gene data show CDR1 as SGHRS and CDR2 as YFSETQ. CDR3 sequence (DNA): TGCGCCAGCAGCTTGGACCCCGCGGGAGGCGAGCTGTTTTTT. Translated, it gives CASSLDPAGGELFF.

The genes are TRBV6-1 and TRBJ2-3; the match to TRBD2 covers 9 bases. Germline trimming cut 2 bases from V and 7 bases from J; bases unmatched to any gene: 13. The CDR3 contains 17 residues. The germline V gene encodes CDR1 MNHNS and CDR2 SASEGT. CDR3 DNA: TGTGCCAGCAGTGAAAGGCTTGGCGGGGGGGCCGGGTATACGCAGTATTTT. The encoded protein is CASSERLGGGAGYTQYF.

Here the CDR3 DNA reads TGTGCCAGCAGTGATGGCCTGACTAGCGGTTACAATGAGCAGTTCTTC. Translated: CASSDGLTSGYNEQFF. The V call is TRBV6-1, the J call TRBJ2-1, with 9 positions matching TRBD2. Germline values: CDR1 MNHNS, CDR2 SASEGT. CDR3 length: 16 residues. Trimming removed 3 bases from V and 4 bases from J; junction bases left unmatched: 7.

This clone was picked up one time. CDR3 DNA sequence: TGTGCCAGCAGTGAAGGGTCAGGGGCAGGGGGCACCGGGGAGCTGTTTTTT. It translates to CASSEGSGAGGTGELFF. The chain recombines TRBV6-1 with TRBJ2-2; 7 bases fit TRBD1. V lost 1 base to trimming and J lost 4 bases; unmatched junction nucleotides: 9. The CDR3 is made up of 17 amino acids. Germline loops: CDR1 MNHNS, CDR2 SASEGT.

This clone came up a few times. The V and J genes are TRBV19 and TRBJ1-2; 9 bases are shared with TRBD1. J was trimmed by 8 bases and V by 4 bases; bases with no gene match: 8. This CDR3 has 14 residues. Germline V gives CDR1 LNHDA, CDR2 SQIVND (reference sequence). The CDR3 DNA sequence: TGTGCCAGTAGTAGGACAGGGGATGGAGGCGGCTACACCTTC. Its translation is CASSRTGDGGGYTF.

V usage is TRBV24-1 and J usage is TRBJ2-7; perhaps TRBD2 as D (6 bases). The CDR3 sequence is 16 residues long. Germline-derived CDR1 and CDR2 are KGHDR and SFDVKD. V was cut by 8 bases and J by 0 bases, with 19 bases left in between. This CDR3 is CATISCAGLSSYEQYF. The CDR3 DNA is TGTGCCACCATCAGTTGTGCGGGACTCAGCTCCTACGAGCAGTACTTC.

This clone was detected only a few times. The J gene is TRBJ1-2, the V gene TRBV2; D not resolved. Germline CDR1 reads SNHLY; CDR2 reads FYNNEI. Trimming removed 7 bases at V and 4 bases at J, with 25 bases between. The CDR3 loop spans 17 amino acids. CDR3: CASKTRRVRFSSYGYTF. The CDR3 DNA reads as TGTGCCAGCAAGACTCGTCGGGTACGGTTCTCTTCCTATGGCTACACCTTC.

This clone was counted between two and nine times. The chain is built from TRBV4-2 and TRBJ2-7; 10 nucleotides agree with TRBD2. CDR1 and CDR2 from the germline V gene are LGHNA and YNFKEQ. The CDR3 has 19 amino acids. V was clipped by 0 bases and J by 2 bases; unmatched bases: 13. The CDR3 reads CASSQDRVRLAGAPYEQYF. DNA for the CDR3: TGTGCCAGCAGCCAAGATCGAGTTCGGCTAGCGGGAGCCCCCTACGAGCAGTACTTC.

The rearrangement links TRBV5-4 to TRBJ2-7; 10 nucleotides line up with TRBD1. J was trimmed by 4 bases and V by 4 bases; bases with no gene match: 11. This CDR3 spans 16 amino acids. Germline V gene lookup returns CDR1 SGHNT and CDR2 YYREEE (reference sequence). CDR3 residues: CASSTYRDRGRYEQYF. CDR3 bases: TGTGCCAGCAGCACGTACCGGGACAGGGGCCGGTACGAGCAGTACTTC.

The chain couples TRBV24-1 to TRBJ1-2; TRBD1 matches at 7 bases. Germline V CDR1 and CDR2: KGHDR, SFDVKD. Trimming removed 3 bases from V and 4 bases from J; junction bases left unmatched: 7. CDR3 length: 15 residues. The CDR3 DNA reads TGTGCCACCAGTGATGGCACAGGGGCGAGCTATGGCTACACCTTC. The encoded protein is CATSDGTGASYGYTF.

This chain connects TRBV11-2 to TRBJ2-7, with D possibly TRBD1 on 6 matching bases. The V end was cut by 6 bases, the J end by 0 bases, with 15 bases between. Germline V lookup: CDR1 SGHAT, CDR2 FQNNGV. CDR3 size: 15 residues. The CDR3 sequence is CASRYTQGSSYEQYF. DNA for the CDR3: TGTGCCAGCAGATATACCCAGGGGAGCTCCTACGAGCAGTACTTC.

The chain employs TRBV15 and TRBJ1-6, with D possibly TRBD1 on 6 matching bases. Germline V gene lookup returns CDR1 LNHNV and CDR2 YYDKDF (reference sequence). Trimming cost V 3 bases and J 0 bases, with 12 bases left between them. The CDR3 has 17 amino acids. CDR3 sequence: CATSSLLQGSYNSPLHF. CDR3 nucleotide sequence: TGTGCCACCAGCAGTCTCTTACAGGGCTCCTATAATTCACCCCTCCACTTT.

This clone has just one count. The rearrangement links TRBV3-1 (or the pseudogene TRBV3-2) to TRBJ2-3; no clear D. This CDR3 has 11 amino acids. Between the trimmed V and J ends, which lost 5 bases and 11 bases, there was a span of 11 bases. Germline values: CDR1 LGHDT, CDR2 YNNKEL (reference sequence). The CDR3 nucleotides are TGTGCCAGCAGCAGCCAATACGTGCAGTATTTT. Translating gives CASSSQYVQYF.

The rearrangement links TRBV25-1 to TRBJ2-5; 9 nucleotides match TRBD1. V was clipped by 4 bases and J by 1 base; unmatched bases: 10. The length of the CDR3 is 17 residues. Germline V lookup: CDR1 MGHDK, CDR2 SYGVNS. The CDR3 DNA reads TGTGCCAGCAGTGGAACGAGGGACAGGGAATTCCAAGAGACCCAGTACTTC. Its protein product is CASSGTRDREFQETQYF.

The chain combines TRBV5-6 with TRBJ2-7; D uncertain. V was trimmed by 0 bases and J by 6 bases, leaving 7 bases between them. Germline-derived CDR1 and CDR2 are SGHDT and YYEEEE. This CDR3 region has 12 residues. The DNA for the CDR3 is TGTGCCAGCAGCTTGGACGTCAGCGAGCAGTACTTC. Translating it yields CASSLDVSEQYF.

J is TRBJ2-1 and V is TRBV5-6; 15 bases fit TRBD2. From germline, CDR1 is SGHDT and CDR2 YYEEEE. Trimming took 6 bases from V and 7 from J; bases not matched to a gene: 8. The CDR3 is 16 residues long. CDR3 nucleotide sequence: TGTGCCAGCACCTGGGGAGGGACTAGCGGGAGGAATGAGCAGTTCTTC. Translating gives CASTWGGTSGRNEQFF.

The chain joins TRBV6-5 to TRBJ1-2; possibly TRBD1 for D (6 bases). V shed 6 bases and J shed 7 bases, with 18 bases lying between them. Looked up from germline, CDR1 is MNHEY and CDR2 is SVGAGI. This CDR3 comprises 14 residues. CDR3 sequence: CASSQHTGNGGYTF. The CDR3 nucleotides are TGTGCCAGCAGCCAACATACAGGGAACGGTGGCTACACCTTC.

The chain combines TRBV4-1 with TRBJ2-5, with 7 bases that match TRBD2. Trimming removed 1 base from V and 3 bases from J; junction bases left unmatched: 5. The CDR3 runs 15 residues. CDR1 and CDR2 from the germline V gene are MGHRA and YSYEKL. Here the CDR3 DNA reads TGCGCCAGCAGCCAAGTTGCGGGAGTCGAAGAGACCCAGTACTTC. Its translation: CASSQVAGVEETQYF.